This T cell receptor beta chain was sequenced for a study of blood T cell repertoires in COVID-19. Trimming shortened V by 0 bases and J by 4 bases, and 11 bases separated the two germline ends. The CDR3 extends over 15 amino acids. CDR1 SGDLS and CDR2 YYNGEE come from the germline V gene. Original methodology: By means of reference gene primer amplification, nucleated cell counts were estimated. The data were produced by immunoSEQ multiplex PCR, yet TCRdb's version contains in-frame clones alone and is incomplete. That table supplies the V and J calls and clone size; D and trimming were determined from the DNA. Of under 300,000 clones listed, approximately 79% were seen once; the top ten hold under 4.5%.

This TCR was sampled from a woman between 40 and 55 years old with active or convalescent COVID-19. The sequencing sample was made of peripheral blood. The chain recombines TRBV9 with TRBJ2-1; unclear D gene. The CDR3 loop reads CASSVEVSRYNEQFF. The CDR3 DNA reads TGTGCCAGCAGCGTAGAGGTTTCTAGGTACAATGAGCAGTTCTTC. Filled out from reference TRBV9 and TRBJ2-1, the complete variable domain reads DSGVTQTPKHLITATGQRVTLRCSPRSGDLSVYWYQQSLDQGLQFLIQYYNGEERAKGNILERFSAQQFPDLHSELNLSSLELGDSALYFCASSVEVSRYNEQFFGPGTRLTVL.